This T cell receptor (beta chain) was obtained from a study of OX40 agonist ivuxolimab in advanced cancers. Study overall: Cancers in dose escalation were hepatocellular, melanoma, renal cell and head and neck.

Study-level results: CD4+ and CD8+ blood T cells expanded clonally by week 6 at 0.1 to 3.0 mg/kg. What antigens the expanded peripheral T cells recognized was never established.

The V and J ends lost 5 bases and 3 bases respectively, with 15 bases between them. The CDR3 extends over 15 amino acids. Germline V CDR1 and CDR2: SGHRS, YFSETQ. This clone has only a few counts. What it recognizes is unknown. TCRdb keeps only in-frame clones here, not all; method: immunoSEQ multiplex PCR. This sample has over 35,000 clones; 74% occur once, and the top ten carry roughly 20%. The material sequenced was CD4+ or CD8+ T cells sorted from blood, taken in a trial of the OX40 agonist ivuxolimab. The V and J genes are TRBV5-1 and TRBJ1-5; a weak D match, TRBD1 (5 bases). The sequence was obtained from an adult with an advanced solid tumor such as melanoma, head and neck, liver or kidney cancer. CDR3: CASSPSWGSNQPQHF. The CDR3 coding sequence is TGCGCCAGCAGTCCCTCATGGGGCTCCAATCAGCCCCAGCATTTT. Full variable domain (remainder filled in from reference TRBV5-1 and TRBJ1-5): KAGVTQTPRYLIKTRGQQVTLSCSPISGHRSVSWYQQTPGQGLQFLFEYFSETQRNKGNFPGRFSGRQFSNSRSEMNVSTLELGDSALYLCASSPSWGSNQPQHFGDGTRLSIL.